The present T cell receptor (beta chain) was sequenced within a study of T cell responses to AZD1222 COVID-19 vaccine (dated by TCRdb to the early 2020s). Background for the entire study: TCR sequencing covered over 230 trial participants: 200 to 220 given two doses of AZD1222 and around 26 given two doses of MenACWY control vaccine. Trial participants were enrolled into age subgroups of 18-55, 56-69 and 70-plus years, which contained about 150, 28 and 57 TCR-sequenced participants, respectively.

CDR1 and CDR2 are drawn from the germline V gene: SNHLY, FYNNEI. V loses 6 bases of germline sequence and J loses 4 bases, and the interval between the two ends is 10 bases. Including the terminal cysteine and phenylalanine, the CDR3 comprises 13 residues. The only DNA kept is the CDR3, 39 bases in frame from the first base. Concerning this clone: What this receptor recognizes is not known. No much larger clone exists at a distance of one base, and base qualities are not known.

The CDR3 regions of human TCRbeta chains were subjected to immunosequencing. Per the source publication's procedure: TCRs in the repertoires were compared against a reference library of SARS-CoV-2-specific TCRs that had been generated with the MIRA antigen-specificity platform. Breadth was defined as the fraction of unique TCRs that were SARS-CoV-2-associated. Depth was defined as the fraction of total T cells that were SARS-CoV-2-associated. Using the MIRA data, each spike-specific TCR was assigned both to the spike region to which the TCR was reactive and to a CD4 or CD8 class. Log10-transformed breadth and depth values were compared by one-way ANOVA with Sidak's multiple comparisons tests. Here the immuneACCESS table is served through TCRdb, limited to in-frame sequences with V and J called. Missing clones are a known gap in these copies; in checked studies unresolved V genes cover under half, and the rest lacks a known reason. The V and J calls and clone size come from that table; D and trimming were worked out from the DNA. A total of roughly 150,000 clones appear in this sample, roughly 92% of them only once. The biggest ten clones account for 9.3% of the sample.

What the study reported, not specific to this receptor: Reportedly, close to half of the unique spike-specific TCRs recognized epitopes lying outside the regions that are mutated in the B.1.351 and B.1.1.7 variants. Conclusions about previously exposed vaccinees are limited, since just five to seven AZD1222 recipients were seropositive for SARS-CoV-2 at baseline. The 56-69-year group was small, and its depth increase did not reach significance, likely because of low power. Because no day 14 peak-response samples were available, repertoires were characterized only after the peak T cell response. CD4 TCRs associated with the vaccine covered the entire spike protein, and the dominant responses were in regions 160-218 and 743-854. Participants were mostly white British and included more females than males, and it was suggested by the authors that clonal diversity may have been underestimated. After two AZD1222 doses, spike-specific TCR breadth and depth were significantly higher than at day 0 and than in MenACWY recipients.

This sample's time point label indicates: about 28 days (+/-7) after the second vaccine dose. AZD1222 recipients with second doses at about 4 weeks or about 12 weeks were pooled, because spike-specific TCR depth and breadth did not differ between schedules. Samples from vaccinated people were obtained from the UK trials COV001 and COV002, which included a single-blind randomized controlled phase 2/3 trial of AZD1222 (ChAdOx1 nCoV-19) in healthy adults. For TCRbeta chain sequencing, PBMC samples from trial participants were taken at day 0 and at day 28 after the second dose. This receptor chain uses TRBV2 and TRBJ1-3; TRBD1 could be the D gene, as 5 bases match. Sample: peripheral blood, taken 28 days after the second AZD1222 dose. The sequence was collected from an adult who received the AZD1222 COVID-19 vaccine. The DNA sequence is given as TGTGCCAGCAGGGGGGGAGTCGGAAACACCATATATTTT. Its protein product is CASRGGVGNTIYF. With the rest looked up from the reference TRBV2 and TRBJ1-3 genes rather than sequenced, the full variable domain is EPEVTQTPSHQVTQMGQEVILRCVPISNHLYFYWYRQILGQKVEFLVSFYNNEISEKSEIFDDQFSVERPDGSNFTLKIRSTKLEDSAMYFCASRGGVGNTIYFGEGSWLTVV.